The 14 T cell receptor beta chains presented below share a single source sample, sequenced in a study of cytomegalovirus exposure and HLA in healthy donors. PCR involved 60 Vbeta and 13 Jbeta primers. Generated by immunoSEQ multiplex PCR, the TCRdb table keeps only in-frame clones and is missing some. The sample records about 70,000 clones, more than 80% being singletons. The sample taken for sequencing was PBMCs. The receptors here all came from a woman in her twenties or thirties in good health and CMV-seropositive.

CDR3 protein: CAWSGTGAIAPKQYF. In DNA, the CDR3 is TGTGCCTGGAGTGGAACCGGTGCGATAGCTCCTAAGCAGTACTTC. The chain uses TRBV30 and TRBJ2-7; no definite D call. Trimming cost V 1 base and J 8 bases, with 21 bases left between them. Germline-derived CDR1 and CDR2 are GTSNPN and SVGIG (reference sequence). This CDR3 region has 15 residues. The variable domain in full, completed from reference TRBV30 and TRBJ2-7, reads SQTIHQWPATLVQPVGSPLSLECTVEGTSNPNLYWYRQAAGRGLQLLFYSVGIGQISSEVPQNLSASRPQDRQFILSSKKLLLSDSGFYLCAWSGTGAIAPKQYFGPGTRLTVT.

J is TRBJ2-7 and V is TRBV11-2, with 9 positions matching TRBD1. Germline trimming cut 6 bases from V and 2 bases from J; bases unmatched to any gene: 17. The CDR3 consists of 18 residues. Germline V gives CDR1 SGHAT, CDR2 FQNNGV. DNA for the CDR3: TGTGCCAGCAGGCCTCTCCGCTCCGGGACAGGGAACCCCTACGAGCAGTACTTC. This gives the protein CASRPLRSGTGNPYEQYF. Combining the CDR3 with reference TRBV11-2 and TRBJ2-7 gives the whole variable domain EAGVAQSPRYKIIEKRQSVAFWCNPISGHATLYWYQQILGQGPKLLIQFQNNGVVDDSQLPKDRFSAERLKGVDSTLKIQPAKLEDSAVYLCASRPLRSGTGNPYEQYFGPGTRLTVT.

In its sample, this clone was seen once. The rearrangement uses TRBV28 and TRBJ2-7, with 11 bases identical to TRBD2. Looked up from germline, CDR1 is MDHEN and CDR2 is SYDVKM. This CDR3 is 14 amino acids long. J was trimmed by 1 base and V by 4 bases; bases with no gene match: 0. The CDR3 reads CASSSSGRSYEQYF. The CDR3 DNA follows: TGTGCCAGCAGTTCTAGCGGGAGGTCCTACGAGCAGTACTTC.

The chain is built from TRBV19 and TRBJ2-7; possibly TRBD2 for D (6 bases). V was clipped by 5 bases and J by 2 bases, with 16 bases between them. The CDR3 has 15 residues. Germline lookup yields CDR1 LNHDA and CDR2 SQIVND (reference sequence). The CDR3 bases are TGTGCCAGTAGTCGTCGCGGGGCAGGAGCCTACGAGCAGTACTTC. Translated: CASSRRGAGAYEQYF.

V gene TRBV30 combines with J gene TRBJ2-7; TRBD2 matches at 8 bases. CDR1 and CDR2 (germline): GTSNPN, SVGIG (reference sequence). The junction had 22 bases not matched to a gene; V was cut back by 0 bases and J by 6 bases. This CDR3 contains 19 residues. DNA for the CDR3: TGTGCCTGGAGTGTACGATCCGAAAGCGGGAGAAGCCTTTTGGGCGAGCAGTACTTC. It yields the protein CAWSVRSESGRSLLGEQYF.

The chain carries TRBV28 and TRBJ2-7; possible D gene TRBD1, 6 bases. The V end was cut by 5 bases, the J end by 3 bases, with 17 bases between. Germline V gene sequence: CDR1 MDHEN, CDR2 SYDVKM. This CDR3 has 15 amino acids. CDR3 residues: CASSAPRGGNYEQYF. DNA of the CDR3: TGTGCCAGCAGTGCCCCTCGAGGGGGAAACTACGAGCAGTACTTC.

The V call is TRBV5-4, the J call TRBJ2-3; tentatively, D is TRBD1 (5 bases). The CDR3 consists of 15 residues. Germline values: CDR1 SGHNT, CDR2 YYREEE (reference sequence). This CDR3 is CVLSSKLTGTDTQYF. The CDR3 DNA is TGTGTTCTTAGTAGCAAGTTGACAGGCACAGATACGCAGTATTTT.

This clone was detected a few times. The chain couples TRBV15 to TRBJ1-1; tentative D call: TRBD1 (5 bases). This CDR3 is built from 14 residues. CDR1 and CDR2 from the germline V gene are LNHNV and YYDKDF (reference sequence). V was shortened by 1 base and J by 5 bases, with 11 bases between the two germline ends. The CDR3 DNA is TGTGCCACCAGCAGAGGGACAAGTTATACTGAAGCTTTCTTT. Its protein is CATSRGTSYTEAFF.

The chain carries TRBV5-1 and TRBJ2-2; unclear D gene. The CDR3 is 15 amino acids. Per germline, CDR1 SGHRS and CDR2 YFSETQ. V was trimmed by 0 bases and J by 4 bases, leaving 10 bases between them. The CDR3 reads CASSLGLLGTGELFF. CDR3 nucleotides: TGCGCCAGCAGCTTGGGCCTCCTAGGCACCGGGGAGCTGTTTTTT.

The chain is built from TRBV5-1 and TRBJ2-5; 7 nucleotides agree with TRBD1. With V trimmed by 3 bases and J by 1 base, 9 bases remained unmatched. Germline CDR1 reads SGHRS; CDR2 reads YFSETQ. The CDR3 sequence is 16 residues long. The CDR3 bases are TGCGCCAGCAGCTCGACCCCATCAGGGGGCCAAGAGACCCAGTACTTC. This codes for CASSSTPSGGQETQYF.

The table lists this clone with a few counts. The CDR3 DNA follows: TGTGCCAGCAGTGACTTTGCAGCGGTCTCCTACAATGAGCAGTTCTTC. This sequence encodes CASSDFAAVSYNEQFF. J is TRBJ2-1 and V is TRBV6-4; weak D call: TRBD2 (5 bases). This CDR3 is 16 amino acids long. V was pared by 1 base and J by 0 bases, with 10 bases between. Germline assignment: CDR1 MRHNA and CDR2 SNTAGT.

This chain uses TRBV28 with TRBJ1-4, with D unresolved. The CDR3 runs to 13 residues. V lost 3 bases to trimming and J lost 5 bases, with 7 bases between them. In germline, CDR1 is MDHEN, CDR2 SYDVKM. The CDR3 region has the DNA TGTGCCAGCAGTTTCTCCGGGAATGAAAAACTGTTTTTT. Amino acid sequence: CASSFSGNEKLFF. Complete variable domain (other parts from reference TRBV28 and TRBJ1-4): DVKVTQSSRYLVKRTGEKVFLECVQDMDHENMFWYRQDPGLGLRLIYFSYDVKMKEKGDIPEGYSVSREKKERFSLILESASTNQTSMYLCASSFSGNEKLFFGSGTQLSVL.

This sequence joins TRBV5-1 and TRBJ1-1; 10 bases agree with TRBD1. This CDR3 has 15 residues. J was trimmed by 4 bases and V by 2 bases; bases with no gene match: 5. Germline lookup yields CDR1 SGHRS and CDR2 YFSETQ. The CDR3 region is CASSFRQGAGTEAFF. The CDR3 bases are TGCGCCAGCAGCTTCAGACAGGGGGCAGGCACTGAAGCTTTCTTT.

The rearrangement joins TRBV19 to TRBJ1-2, with 7 bases fitting TRBD1. V shed 7 bases, J shed 5 bases, and the junction held 7 bases outside the gene matches. This CDR3 is built from 13 residues. The V gene's germline CDR1 is LNHDA and CDR2 SQIVND (reference sequence). CDR3 nucleotides: TGTGCCAGTAAGGCGGGACAGTCATATGGCTACACCTTC. It encodes CASKAGQSYGYTF.